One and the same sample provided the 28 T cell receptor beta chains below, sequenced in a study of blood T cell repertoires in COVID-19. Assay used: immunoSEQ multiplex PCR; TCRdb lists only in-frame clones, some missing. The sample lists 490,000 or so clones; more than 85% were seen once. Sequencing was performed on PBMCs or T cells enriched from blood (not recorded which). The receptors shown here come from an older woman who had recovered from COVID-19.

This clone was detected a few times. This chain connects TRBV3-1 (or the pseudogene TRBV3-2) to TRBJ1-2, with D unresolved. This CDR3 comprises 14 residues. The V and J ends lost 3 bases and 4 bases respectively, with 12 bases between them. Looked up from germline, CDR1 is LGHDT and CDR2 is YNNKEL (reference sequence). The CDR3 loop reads CASSQRAAGYGYTF. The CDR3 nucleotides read TGTGCCAGCAGCCAGCGGGCGGCCGGCTATGGCTACACCTTC.

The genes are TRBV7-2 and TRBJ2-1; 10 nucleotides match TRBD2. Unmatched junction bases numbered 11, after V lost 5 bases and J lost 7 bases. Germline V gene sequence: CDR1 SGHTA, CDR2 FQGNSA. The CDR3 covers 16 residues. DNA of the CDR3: TGTGCCAGCAGCCCCCCGGTAGCGGGGGGCGGTAATGAGCAGTTCTTC. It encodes CASSPPVAGGGNEQFF.

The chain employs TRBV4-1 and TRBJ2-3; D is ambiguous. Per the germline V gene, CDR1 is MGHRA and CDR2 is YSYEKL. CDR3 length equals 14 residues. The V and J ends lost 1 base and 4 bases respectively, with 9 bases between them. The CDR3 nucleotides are TGCGCCAGCAGCCAAGGCAATCGGGCAGATACGCAGTATTTT. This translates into CASSQGNRADTQYF.

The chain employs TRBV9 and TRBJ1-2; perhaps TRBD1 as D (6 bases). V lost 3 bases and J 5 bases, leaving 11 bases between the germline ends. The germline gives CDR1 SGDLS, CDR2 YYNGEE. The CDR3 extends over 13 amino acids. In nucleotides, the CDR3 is TGTGCCAGCAGCGCCACAGGGCTTTATGGCTACACCTTC. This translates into CASSATGLYGYTF.

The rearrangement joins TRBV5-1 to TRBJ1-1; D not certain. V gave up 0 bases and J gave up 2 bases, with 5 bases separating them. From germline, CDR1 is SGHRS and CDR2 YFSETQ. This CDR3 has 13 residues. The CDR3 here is CASSLGRNTEAFF. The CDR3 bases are TGCGCCAGCAGCTTGGGCAGAAACACTGAAGCTTTCTTT.

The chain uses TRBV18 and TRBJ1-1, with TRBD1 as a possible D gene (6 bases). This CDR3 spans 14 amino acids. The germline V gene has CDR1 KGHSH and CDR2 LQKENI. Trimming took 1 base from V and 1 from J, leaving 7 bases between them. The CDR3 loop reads CASSPQQGNTEAFF. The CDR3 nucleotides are TGTGCCAGCTCACCACAACAGGGGAACACTGAAGCTTTCTTT. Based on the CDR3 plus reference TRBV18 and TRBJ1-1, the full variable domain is NAGVMQNPRHLVRRRGQEARLRCSPMKGHSHVYWYRQLPEEGLKFMVYLQKENIIDESGMPKERFSAEFPKEGPSILRIQQVVRGDSAAYFCASSPQQGNTEAFFGQGTRLTVV.

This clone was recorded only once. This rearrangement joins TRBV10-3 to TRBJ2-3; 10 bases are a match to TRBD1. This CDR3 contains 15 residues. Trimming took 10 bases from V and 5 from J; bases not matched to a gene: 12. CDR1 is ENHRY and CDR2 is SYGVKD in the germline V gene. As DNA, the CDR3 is TGTGCCAGTGCCCGACAGGGGGCAGGAGAAGATACGCAGTATTTT. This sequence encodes CASARQGAGEDTQYF.

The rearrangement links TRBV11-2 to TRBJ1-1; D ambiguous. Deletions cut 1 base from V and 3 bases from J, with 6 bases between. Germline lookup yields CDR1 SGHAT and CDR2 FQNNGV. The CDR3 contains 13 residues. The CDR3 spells CASSLAVYTEAFF. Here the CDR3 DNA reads TGTGCCAGCAGCTTAGCGGTTTACACTGAAGCTTTCTTT.

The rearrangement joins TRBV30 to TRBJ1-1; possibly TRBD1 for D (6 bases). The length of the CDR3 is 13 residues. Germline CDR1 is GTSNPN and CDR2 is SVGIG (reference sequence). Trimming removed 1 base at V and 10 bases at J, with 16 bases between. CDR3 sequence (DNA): TGTGCCTGGAGTGAGCGACAGGCTAAAAGAGCTTTCTTT. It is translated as CAWSERQAKRAFF.

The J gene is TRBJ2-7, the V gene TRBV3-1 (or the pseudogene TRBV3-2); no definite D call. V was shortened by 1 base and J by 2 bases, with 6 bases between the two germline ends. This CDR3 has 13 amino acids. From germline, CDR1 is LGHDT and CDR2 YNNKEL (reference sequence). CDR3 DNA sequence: TGTGCCAGCAGCCAAGGAGCTGCCTACGAGCAGTACTTC. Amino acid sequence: CASSQGAAYEQYF.

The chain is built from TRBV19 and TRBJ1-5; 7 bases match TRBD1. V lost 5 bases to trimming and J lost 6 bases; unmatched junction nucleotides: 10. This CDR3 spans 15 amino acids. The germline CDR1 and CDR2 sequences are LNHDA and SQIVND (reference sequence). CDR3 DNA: TGTGCCAGTAGTCCCCCGACAGGGACGGTTCAGCCCCAGCATTTT. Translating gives CASSPPTGTVQPQHF. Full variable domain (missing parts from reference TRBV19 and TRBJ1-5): DGGITQSPKYLFRKEGQNVTLSCEQNLNHDAMYWYRQDPGQGLRLIYYSQIVNDFQKGDIAEGYSVSREKKESFPLTVTSAQKNPTAFYLCASSPPTGTVQPQHFGDGTRLSIL.

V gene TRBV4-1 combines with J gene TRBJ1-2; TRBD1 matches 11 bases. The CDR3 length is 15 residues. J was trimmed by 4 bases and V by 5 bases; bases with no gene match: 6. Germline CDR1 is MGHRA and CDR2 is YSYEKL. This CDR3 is CASSFGTGGSYGYTF. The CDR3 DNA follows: TGCGCCAGCAGCTTCGGGACAGGGGGGTCCTATGGCTACACCTTC.

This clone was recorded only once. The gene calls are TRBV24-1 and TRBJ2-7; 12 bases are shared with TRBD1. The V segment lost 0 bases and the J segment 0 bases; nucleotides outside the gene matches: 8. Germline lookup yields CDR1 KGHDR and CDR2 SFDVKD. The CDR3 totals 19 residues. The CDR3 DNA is TGTGCCACCAGTGATTTGCGGGGACAGGGGGCCCTAAGCTCCTACGAGCAGTACGTC. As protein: CATSDLRGQGALSSYEQYV.

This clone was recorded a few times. CDR3 nucleotide sequence: TGTGCCAGCAGTTCTCAGTCGGGGAGCTATGGCTACACCTTC. It yields the protein CASSSQSGSYGYTF. The chain has TRBV6-5 and TRBJ1-2; D not certain. The CDR3 loop spans 14 amino acids. CDR1 MNHEY and CDR2 SVGAGI come from the germline V gene. V was shortened by 4 bases and J by 4 bases, with 13 bases between the two germline ends.

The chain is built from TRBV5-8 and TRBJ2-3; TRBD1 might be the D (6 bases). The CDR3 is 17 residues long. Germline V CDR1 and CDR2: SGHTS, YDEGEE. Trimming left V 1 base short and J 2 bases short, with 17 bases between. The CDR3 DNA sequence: TGTGCCAGCAGCTTGCCCACAGGGCTAGCACACACAGATACGCAGTATTTT. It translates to CASSLPTGLAHTDTQYF.

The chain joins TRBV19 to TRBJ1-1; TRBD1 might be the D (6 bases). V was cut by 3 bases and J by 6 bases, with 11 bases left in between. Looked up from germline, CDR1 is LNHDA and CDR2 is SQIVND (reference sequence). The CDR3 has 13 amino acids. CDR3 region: CASSIPSGAEAFF. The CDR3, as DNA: TGTGCCAGTAGTATCCCCTCAGGGGCTGAAGCTTTCTTT.

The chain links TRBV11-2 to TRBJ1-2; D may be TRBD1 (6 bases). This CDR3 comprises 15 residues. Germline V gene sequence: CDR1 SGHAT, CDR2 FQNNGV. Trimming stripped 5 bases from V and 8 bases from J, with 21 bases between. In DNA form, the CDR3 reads TGTGCCAGCAGCCCAGGGGCAGGTGTGGCTGAGGGCTACACCTTC. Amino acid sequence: CASSPGAGVAEGYTF. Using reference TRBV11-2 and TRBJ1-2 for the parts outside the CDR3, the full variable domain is EAGVAQSPRYKIIEKRQSVAFWCNPISGHATLYWYQQILGQGPKLLIQFQNNGVVDDSQLPKDRFSAERLKGVDSTLKIQPAKLEDSAVYLCASSPGAGVAEGYTFGSGTRLTVV.

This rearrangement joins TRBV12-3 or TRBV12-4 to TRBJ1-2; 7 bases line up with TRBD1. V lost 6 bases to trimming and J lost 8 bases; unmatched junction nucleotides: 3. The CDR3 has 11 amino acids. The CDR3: CASSPGGGYTF. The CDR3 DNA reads TGTGCCAGCAGCCCAGGGGGGGGCTACACCTTC.

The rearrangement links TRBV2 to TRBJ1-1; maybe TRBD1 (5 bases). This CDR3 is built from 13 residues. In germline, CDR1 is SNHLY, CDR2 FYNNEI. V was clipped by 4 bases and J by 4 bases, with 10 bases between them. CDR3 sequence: CASSGGPTTEAFF. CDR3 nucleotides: TGTGCCAGCAGTGGGGGCCCTACCACTGAAGCTTTCTTT. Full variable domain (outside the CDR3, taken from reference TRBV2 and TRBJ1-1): EPEVTQTPSHQVTQMGQEVILRCVPISNHLYFYWYRQILGQKVEFLVSFYNNEISEKSEIFDDQFSVERPDGSNFTLKIRSTKLEDSAMYFCASSGGPTTEAFFGQGTRLTVV.

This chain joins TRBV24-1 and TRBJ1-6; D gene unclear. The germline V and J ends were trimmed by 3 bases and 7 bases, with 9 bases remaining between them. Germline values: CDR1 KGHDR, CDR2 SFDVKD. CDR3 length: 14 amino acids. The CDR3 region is CATSDVLSNSPLHF. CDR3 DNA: TGTGCCACCAGTGATGTCCTTTCCAATTCACCCCTCCACTTT.

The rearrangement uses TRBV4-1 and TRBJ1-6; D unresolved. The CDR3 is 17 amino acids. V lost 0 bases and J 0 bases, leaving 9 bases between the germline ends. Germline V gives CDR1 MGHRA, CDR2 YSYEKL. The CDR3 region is CASSQDRRSSYNSPLHF. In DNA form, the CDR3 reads TGCGCCAGCAGCCAAGATCGGAGGAGCTCCTATAATTCACCCCTCCACTTT.

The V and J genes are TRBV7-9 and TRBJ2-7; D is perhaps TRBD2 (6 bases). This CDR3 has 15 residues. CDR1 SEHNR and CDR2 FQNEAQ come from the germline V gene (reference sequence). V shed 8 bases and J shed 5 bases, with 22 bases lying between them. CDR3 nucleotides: TGTGCCAGCTACCGACTGGGCGGCGCGGGGAACGAGCAGTACTTC. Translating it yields CASYRLGGAGNEQYF. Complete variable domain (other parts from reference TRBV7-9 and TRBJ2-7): DTGVSQNPRHKITKRGQNVTFRCDPISEHNRLYWYRQTLGQGPEFLTYFQNEAQLEKSRLLSDRFSAERPKGSFSTLEIQRTEQGDSAMYLCASYRLGGAGNEQYFGPGTRLTVT.

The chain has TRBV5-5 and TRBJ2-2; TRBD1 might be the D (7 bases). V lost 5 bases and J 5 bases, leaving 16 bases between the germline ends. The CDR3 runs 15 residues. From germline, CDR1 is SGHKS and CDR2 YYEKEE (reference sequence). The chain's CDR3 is CASSHTGEATGELFF. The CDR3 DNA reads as TGTGCCAGCAGTCATACAGGGGAGGCAACCGGGGAGCTGTTTTTT.

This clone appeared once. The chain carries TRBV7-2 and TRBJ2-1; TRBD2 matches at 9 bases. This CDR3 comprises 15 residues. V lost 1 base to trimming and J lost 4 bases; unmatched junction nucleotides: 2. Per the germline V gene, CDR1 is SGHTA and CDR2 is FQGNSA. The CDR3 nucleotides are TGTGCCAGCAGCTTAGTAGCGGGGGCTTACAATGAGCAGTTCTTC. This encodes CASSLVAGAYNEQFF.

CDR3 residues: CSVPKPPGQGNYGYTF. In nucleotides, the CDR3 is TGCAGCGTTCCCAAACCCCCGGGACAGGGTAACTATGGCTACACCTTC. V and J are TRBV29-1 and TRBJ1-2; 9 bases map to TRBD1. Unmatched junction bases numbered 11, after V lost 5 bases and J lost 1 base. The CDR3 covers 16 residues. Germline-derived CDR1 and CDR2 are SQVTM and ANQGSEA.

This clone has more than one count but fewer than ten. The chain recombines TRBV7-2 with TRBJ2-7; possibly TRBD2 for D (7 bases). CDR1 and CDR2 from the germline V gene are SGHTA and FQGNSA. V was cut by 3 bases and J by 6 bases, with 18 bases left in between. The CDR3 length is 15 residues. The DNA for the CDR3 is TGTGCCAGCAGCTTGATGTCGGGGGGCCACCGCGAGCAGTACTTC. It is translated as CASSLMSGGHREQYF.

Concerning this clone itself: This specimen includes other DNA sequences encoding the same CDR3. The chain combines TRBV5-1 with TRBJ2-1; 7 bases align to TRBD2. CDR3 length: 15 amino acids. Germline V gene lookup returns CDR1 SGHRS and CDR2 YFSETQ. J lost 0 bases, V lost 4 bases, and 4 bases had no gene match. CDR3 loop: CASSVSGDSYNEQFF. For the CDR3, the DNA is TGCGCCAGCAGCGTGAGCGGGGACTCCTACAATGAGCAGTTCTTC.

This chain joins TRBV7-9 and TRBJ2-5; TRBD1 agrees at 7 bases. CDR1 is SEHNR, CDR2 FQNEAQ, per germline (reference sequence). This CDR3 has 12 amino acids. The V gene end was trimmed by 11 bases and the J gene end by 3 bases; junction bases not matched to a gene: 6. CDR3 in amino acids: CASGQTEETQYF. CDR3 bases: TGTGCCTCGGGACAGACAGAAGAGACCCAGTACTTC.